These 29 T cell receptor beta chains were all obtained from the same sample, sequenced in a study of regulatory T cells in long-lasting Graves disease. Documented time point: newly diagnosed GD, antithyroid drugs for less than 3 months. Construction of the TCR library relied on RNA isolated from PBMCs. Investigators prepared the TCR beta libraries by applying iRepertoire HTBI primers and Arm-PCR of CDR3 regions. TCRdb re-analysed the multiplex PCR reads in MiXCR, keeping a single row per CDR3 protein. In the table there are 350,000 to 450,000 distinct CDR3 sequences, about 15% of which are singletons. This sample was also put to use in a study of T cells in Graves' hyperthyroidism and ophthalmopathy.

Source: peripheral blood mononuclear cells (PBMCs), taken at new diagnosis, from a patient treated with antithyroid drugs. These receptors were taken from a woman in her 30s with Graves disease.

Comment on this clonotype: Given a much more abundant clone one base away, this may be a read error. This chain joins TRBV11-3 and TRBJ2-2; TRBD1 agrees at 8 bases. The CDR3 sequence is 14 residues long. Unmatched junction bases numbered 5, after V lost 10 bases and J lost 1 base. The V gene's germline CDR1 is SGHNT and CDR2 YENEEA. The CDR3 spells CANRGDWNTGELFF. The CDR3 nucleotides are TGTGCCAACAGGGGGGACTGGAACACCGGGGAGCTGTTTTTT. Full variable domain (missing parts from reference TRBV11-3 and TRBJ2-2): EAGVVQSPRYKIIEKKQPVAFWCNPISGHNTLYWYLQNLGQGPELLIRYENEEAVDDSQLPKDRFSAERLKGVDSTLKIQPAELGDSAVYLCANRGDWNTGELFFGEGSRLTVL.

The chain employs TRBV4-1 and TRBJ2-4, with D tentatively TRBD1 or TRBD2 (5 bases each). The CDR3 runs 17 residues. The V end was cut by 2 bases, the J end by 1 base, with 15 bases between. CDR1 and CDR2 from the germline V gene are MGHRA and YSYEKL. CDR3 protein: CASSQRLVGVAKNIQYF. The CDR3 DNA sequence: TGCGCCAGCAGCCAACGCCTGGTGGGGGTTGCCAAAAACATTCAGTACTTC.

The chain has TRBV28 and TRBJ1-3; the D is unclear. CDR1 MDHEN and CDR2 SYDVKM come from the germline V gene. V was pared by 4 bases and J by 3 bases, with 13 bases between. This CDR3 contains 15 residues. CDR3 sequence reads: CASSSPPLFGNTIYF. The CDR3 nucleotides read TGTGCCAGCAGTTCCCCTCCTTTATTTGGAAACACCATATATTTT.

The chain joins TRBV9 to TRBJ2-4; D is tentatively TRBD1 or TRBD2 (6 bases each). The CDR3 has 15 amino acids. Germline-derived CDR1 and CDR2 are SGDLS and YYNGEE. Trimming pared 3 bases from V and 1 base from J, leaving 11 bases between. DNA for the CDR3: TGTGCCAGCAGCGAGGGGGGACCGGCCAAAAACATTCAGTACTTC. Protein: CASSEGGPAKNIQYF.

The sample holds many counts of this clonotype. The CDR3, as DNA: TGTGCTAGTGGCCCAGCGGGAGGGCCGTACGAGCAGTACTTC. Amino acid sequence: CASGPAGGPYEQYF. The V gene is TRBV12-5, the J gene TRBJ2-7; 10 positions agree with TRBD2. The length of the CDR3 is 14 residues. The V gene's germline CDR1 is LGHNT and CDR2 FRNRAP. The ends lost 6 bases at V and 4 bases at J; junction bases unmatched: 6.

As to this clonotype: A far bigger clonotype differs at one base, so this is likely a read error. The chain couples TRBV11-2 to TRBJ2-5; no reliable D call. The CDR3 contains 13 residues. Germline V gene sequence: CDR1 SGHAT, CDR2 FQNNGV. In DNA form, the CDR3 reads TGTACCAGCAGAAACAGACCCCAAGAGACCCAGTACTTC. This gives the protein CTSRNRPQETQYF.

This clonotype was recorded at least ten times. The chain has TRBV5-6 and TRBJ2-2; TRBD2 aligns across 8 bases. The CDR3 is 17 amino acids. The V segment lost 5 bases and the J segment 6 bases; nucleotides outside the gene matches: 15. Germline CDR1 reads SGHDT; CDR2 reads YYEEEE. CDR3 in DNA: TGTGCCAGCAGTCCCTCCACCGGGACTAGTCCCTCCGGGGAGCTGTTTTTT. Its protein is CASSPSTGTSPSGELFF.

The chain employs TRBV5-1 and TRBJ2-2, with TRBD1 matching over 7 bases. V was pared by 0 bases and J by 6 bases, with 2 bases of the junction left unmatched. CDR1 is SGHRS, CDR2 YFSETQ, per germline. This CDR3 contains 14 residues. The CDR3 spells CASSLATGAGELFF. The CDR3 DNA reads as TGCGCCAGCAGCTTGGCTACAGGGGCCGGGGAGCTGTTTTTT.

The chain employs TRBV12-5 and TRBJ2-3, with TRBD2 as a possible D gene (6 bases). V lost 3 bases to trimming and J lost 6 bases, with 16 bases between them. In germline, CDR1 is LGHNT, CDR2 FRNRAP. The CDR3 sequence is 15 residues long. CDR3 nucleotide sequence: TGTGCTAGTGGTTTAGGCGGAACCGGAGGGGATACGCAGTATTTT. Protein sequence: CASGLGGTGGDTQYF.

This clonotype was counted at least ten times. For the CDR3, the DNA is TGCGCCAGCAGCTTGGATGTAGCGGGAGGGCGCGGCAATGAGCAGTTCTTC. Amino acids: CASSLDVAGGRGNEQFF. The chain has TRBV5-1 and TRBJ2-1; 11 bases line up with TRBD2. CDR1 is SGHRS and CDR2 is YFSETQ in the germline V gene. V gave up 0 bases and J gave up 6 bases; unmatched junction bases: 8. The CDR3 contains 17 residues.

With respect to this clonotype: It may be a read error: a sequence one base away is much more abundant. V gene TRBV20-1 combines with J gene TRBJ2-7; tentatively, D is TRBD1 or TRBD2 (5 bases each). CDR3 size: 15 residues. Germline lookup yields CDR1 DFQATT and CDR2 SNEGSKA (reference sequence). V shed 0 bases and J shed 1 base, with 13 bases lying between them. The CDR3 nucleotides read TGCAGTGCTAGAGATTATGGGACGGGGTCCTACGAGCAGTACTTC. Translation: CSARDYGTGSYEQYF.

At least ten counts were recorded for this clonotype. This chain connects TRBV2 to TRBJ2-1; TRBD2 matches 11 bases. The J segment lost 4 bases and the V segment lost 5 bases, leaving 4 bases of the junction unmatched. Per germline, CDR1 SNHLY and CDR2 FYNNEI. This CDR3 spans 15 amino acids. The CDR3, as DNA: TGTGCCAGCAGTCACGGGACTAGCGGATACAATGAGCAGTTCTTC. Its protein product is CASSHGTSGYNEQFF.

This clonotype was found many times. The chain joins TRBV3-1 to TRBJ2-1, with a tentative D call TRBD2 (6 bases). The CDR3 contains 18 residues. Per the germline V gene, CDR1 is LGHDT and CDR2 is YNNKEL (reference sequence). Trimming cost V 1 base and J 5 bases, with 21 bases left between them. The CDR3 protein is CASSQGIFERASDNEQFF. As DNA, the CDR3 is TGTGCCAGCAGCCAAGGCATTTTCGAGCGGGCTAGCGACAATGAGCAGTTCTTC.

This clonotype was seen at least ten times. The chain links TRBV7-9 to TRBJ2-3, with TRBD1 as a possible D gene (7 bases). The germline V gene has CDR1 SEHNR and CDR2 FQNEAQ (reference sequence). Trimming removed 3 bases at V and 2 bases at J, with 12 bases between. The CDR3 totals 15 residues. The CDR3 DNA is TGTGCCAGCAGCTTCGACAGGGAGGACACAGATACGCAGTATTTT. Its translation: CASSFDREDTDTQYF.

This chain links TRBV18 with TRBJ1-5; 12 bases align to TRBD1. The V gene's germline CDR1 is KGHSH and CDR2 LQKENI. The CDR3 loop spans 17 amino acids. V lost 2 bases, J lost 2 bases, and 4 bases stayed unmatched. CDR3 amino acids: CASSPIGTGGGNQPQHF. CDR3 sequence (DNA): TGTGCCAGCTCACCAATCGGGACAGGGGGCGGCAATCAGCCCCAGCATTTT.

This clonotype was recorded at least ten times. The chain has TRBV6-2 or TRBV6-3 and TRBJ1-6; 7 bases fit TRBD1. Trimming removed 0 bases from V and 8 bases from J; junction bases left unmatched: 4. From germline, CDR1 is MNHEY and CDR2 SVGEGT. The CDR3 extends over 15 amino acids. CDR3 sequence reads: CASSYSKGQHSPLHF. The DNA for the CDR3 is TGTGCCAGCAGTTACTCGAAGGGACAGCATTCACCCCTCCACTTT.

In this sample, this clonotype turned up many times. J is TRBJ1-1 and V is TRBV20-1; 8 bases are a match to TRBD1. Germline V gene sequence: CDR1 DFQATT, CDR2 SNEGSKA (reference sequence). The CDR3 consists of 16 residues. V lost 1 base, J lost 4 bases, and 11 bases stayed unmatched. The CDR3 loop reads CSARGTGFREVTEAFF. CDR3 nucleotides: TGCAGTGCTAGAGGGACAGGGTTTAGGGAAGTCACTGAAGCTTTCTTT.

This clonotype was seen repeatedly, ten times or more. The rearrangement links TRBV20-1 to TRBJ1-2, with 7 positions matching TRBD1. This CDR3 region has 13 residues. In germline, CDR1 is DFQATT, CDR2 SNEGSKA (reference sequence). V lost 2 bases, J lost 4 bases, and 4 bases stayed unmatched. The CDR3 sequence: CSARTDRAYGYTF. The CDR3, as DNA: TGCAGTGCTAGAACAGACAGGGCCTATGGCTACACCTTC.

This clonotype was observed a handful of times. This may stem from a read error, because a much larger clone lies one nucleotide away. CDR3 loop: CAGSLVAGGAYNEQFF. The CDR3 bases are TGTGCCGGCAGCTTAGTCGCGGGAGGTGCCTACAATGAGCAGTTCTTC. The J gene is TRBJ2-1, the V gene TRBV7-9; 8 bases are a match to TRBD2. The CDR3 consists of 16 residues. CDR1 SEHNR and CDR2 FQNEAQ come from the germline V gene (reference sequence).

This clonotype has a handful of counts. The genes are TRBV4-1 and TRBJ2-1; perhaps TRBD1 as D (5 bases). The CDR3 has 15 amino acids. Germline CDR1 reads MGHRA; CDR2 reads YSYEKL. V lost 3 bases and J lost 2, with 11 bases in between. CDR3 sequence: CASSQPKGTYNEQFF. CDR3 nucleotide sequence: TGCGCCAGCAGCCAGCCCAAGGGGACCTACAATGAGCAGTTCTTC.

The chain couples TRBV10-3 to TRBJ2-2, with D tentatively TRBD2 (6 bases). Trimming removed 3 bases from V and 8 bases from J, with 7 bases in between. Germline-derived CDR1 and CDR2 are ENHRY and SYGVKD. There are 12 residues in the CDR3. The CDR3, as DNA: TGTGCCATCAGTGACGGAGGGGGGGAGCTGTTTTTT. Protein: CAISDGGGELFF.

This chain links TRBV20-1 with TRBJ2-1; D call uncertain. V dropped 2 bases and J dropped 7 bases, with 12 bases sitting between them. Germline CDR1 reads DFQATT; CDR2 reads SNEGSKA (reference sequence). There are 13 residues in the CDR3. For the CDR3, the DNA is TGCAGTGCTAGAACGGCCCAAAATAATGAGCAGTTCTTC. Translation gives CSARTAQNNEQFF.

This clonotype has just a few counts. Just one base apart from a much larger clone, this may be a read error. The CDR3 bases are TGCGCCAGCTCCTTGGATGCAGATACGCAGCATTTT. It specifies CASSLDADTQHF. This chain links TRBV10-1 with TRBJ2-3; D ambiguous. Matching the DNA end better, TRBJ1-5 makes the J call doubtful. Germline CDR1 is WNHNN and CDR2 is SYGVQD (reference sequence). This CDR3 has 12 amino acids.

This clonotype came up many times. The chain links TRBV27 to TRBJ1-5, with D unclear. The germline CDR1 and CDR2 sequences are MNHEY and SMNVEV (reference sequence). V was shortened by 4 bases and J by 4 bases, with 11 bases between the two germline ends. This CDR3 spans 14 amino acids. CDR3 DNA: TGTGCCAGCAGTTCCGGCGGGCCGAATCAGCCCCAGCATTTT. This translates into CASSSGGPNQPQHF.

This clonotype was detected many times. V gene TRBV11-1 combines with J gene TRBJ1-5; 9 bases align to TRBD1. Germline V gene data show CDR1 as SGHAT and CDR2 as FQDESV (reference sequence). The CDR3 totals 13 residues. The V and J ends lost 0 bases and 10 bases, in that order; junction bases with no gene match: 1. CDR3 sequence: CASSLATGGPQHF. The CDR3 coding sequence is TGTGCCAGCAGCTTAGCAACAGGGGGCCCCCAGCATTTT. The whole variable domain, remainder taken from reference TRBV11-1 and TRBJ1-5, is EAEVAQSPRYKITEKSQAVAFWCDPISGHATLYWYRQILGQGPELLVQFQDESVVDDSQLPKDRFSAERLKGVDSTLKIQPAELGDSAMYLCASSLATGGPQHFGDGTRLSIL.

In this sample, this clonotype turned up many times. J is TRBJ2-1 and V is TRBV6-5; 10 nucleotides line up with TRBD2. Germline V gives CDR1 MNHEY, CDR2 SVGAGI. This CDR3 comprises 16 residues. V lost 6 bases, J lost 4 bases, and 9 bases stayed unmatched. The CDR3 region has the DNA TGTGCCAGCAGATACACCGGGACTAGCGAATACAATGAGCAGTTCTTC. Its protein is CASRYTGTSEYNEQFF.

This clonotype came up a few times. This chain connects TRBV20-1 to TRBJ2-1, with 11 bases lining up with TRBD2. The CDR3 runs to 16 residues. Germline loops: CDR1 DFQATT, CDR2 SNEGSKA (reference sequence). The V gene end was trimmed by 0 bases and the J gene end by 14 bases; junction bases not matched to a gene: 15. CDR3 nucleotide sequence: TGCAGTGCTAGAGATCCCCCGGGACTAGCGGTTGACAGGGAGTTCTTC. Translated: CSARDPPGLAVDREFF.

V usage is TRBV10-3 and J usage is TRBJ2-3, with D possibly TRBD2 on 5 matching bases. Trimming took 9 bases from V and 3 from J, leaving 10 bases between them. This CDR3 contains 12 residues. CDR1 is ENHRY and CDR2 is SYGVKD in the germline V gene. For the CDR3, the DNA is TGTGCCATTAGGAGAGGGACAGATACGCAGTATTTT. Translation: CAIRRGTDTQYF.

This clonotype showed up many times. The J gene is TRBJ2-7, the V gene TRBV20-1; tentatively, D is TRBD2 (5 bases). The CDR3 has 12 amino acids. The ends were cut back, 4 bases at V and 3 bases at J, with 10 bases in the middle. The germline CDR1 and CDR2 sequences are DFQATT and SNEGSKA (reference sequence). DNA for the CDR3: TGCAGTGCTACTGGGGAGAACTACGAGCAGTACTTC. As protein: CSATGENYEQYF.